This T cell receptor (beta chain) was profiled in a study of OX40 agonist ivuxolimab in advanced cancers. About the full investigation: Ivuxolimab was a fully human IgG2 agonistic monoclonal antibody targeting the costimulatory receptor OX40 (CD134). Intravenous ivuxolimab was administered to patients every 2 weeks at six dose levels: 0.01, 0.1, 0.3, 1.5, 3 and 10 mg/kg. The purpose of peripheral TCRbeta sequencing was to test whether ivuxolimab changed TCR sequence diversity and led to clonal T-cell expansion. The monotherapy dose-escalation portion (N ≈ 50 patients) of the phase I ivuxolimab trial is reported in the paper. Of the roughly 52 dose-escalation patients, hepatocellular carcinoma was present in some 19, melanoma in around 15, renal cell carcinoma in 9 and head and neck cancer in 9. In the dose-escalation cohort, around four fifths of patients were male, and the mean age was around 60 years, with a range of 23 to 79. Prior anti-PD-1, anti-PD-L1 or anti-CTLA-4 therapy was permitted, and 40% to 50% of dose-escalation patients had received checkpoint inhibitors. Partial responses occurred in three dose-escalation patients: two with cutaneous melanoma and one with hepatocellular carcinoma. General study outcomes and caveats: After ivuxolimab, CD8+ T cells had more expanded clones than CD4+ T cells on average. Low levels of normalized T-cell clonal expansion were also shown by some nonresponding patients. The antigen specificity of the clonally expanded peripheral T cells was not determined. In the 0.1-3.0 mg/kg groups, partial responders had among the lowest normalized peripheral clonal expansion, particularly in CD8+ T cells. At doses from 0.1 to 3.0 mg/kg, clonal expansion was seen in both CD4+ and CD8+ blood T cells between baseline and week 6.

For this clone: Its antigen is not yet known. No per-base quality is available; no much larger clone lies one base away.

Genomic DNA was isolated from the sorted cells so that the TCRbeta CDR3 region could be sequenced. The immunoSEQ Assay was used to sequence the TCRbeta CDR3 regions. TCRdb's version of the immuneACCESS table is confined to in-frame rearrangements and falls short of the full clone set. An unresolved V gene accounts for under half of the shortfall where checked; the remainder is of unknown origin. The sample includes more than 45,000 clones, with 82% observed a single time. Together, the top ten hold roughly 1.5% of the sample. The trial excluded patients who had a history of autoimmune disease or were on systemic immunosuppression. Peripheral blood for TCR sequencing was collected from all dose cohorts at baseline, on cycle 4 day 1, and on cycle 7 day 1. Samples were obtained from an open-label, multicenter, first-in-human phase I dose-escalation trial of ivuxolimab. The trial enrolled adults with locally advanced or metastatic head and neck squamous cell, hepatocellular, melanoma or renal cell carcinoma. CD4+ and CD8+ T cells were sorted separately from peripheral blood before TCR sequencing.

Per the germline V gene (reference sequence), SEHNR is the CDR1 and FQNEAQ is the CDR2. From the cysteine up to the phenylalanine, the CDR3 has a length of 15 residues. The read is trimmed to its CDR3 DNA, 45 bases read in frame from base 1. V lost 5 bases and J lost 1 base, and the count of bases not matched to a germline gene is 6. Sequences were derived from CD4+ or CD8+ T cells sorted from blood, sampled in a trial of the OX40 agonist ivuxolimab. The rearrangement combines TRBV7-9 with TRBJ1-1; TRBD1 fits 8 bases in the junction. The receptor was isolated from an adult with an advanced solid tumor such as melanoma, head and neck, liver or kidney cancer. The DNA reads TGTGCCAGCAGCCGTTCAGGGGGCCAGAACACTGAAGCTTTCTTT. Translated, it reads CASSRSGGQNTEAFF. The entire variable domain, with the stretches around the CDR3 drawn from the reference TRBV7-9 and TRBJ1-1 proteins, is DTGVSQNPRHKITKRGQNVTFRCDPISEHNRLYWYRQTLGQGPEFLTYFQNEAQLEKSRLLSDRFSAERPKGSFSTLEIQRTEQGDSAMYLCASSRSGGQNTEAFFGQGTRLTVV.